Following are 7 T cell receptor beta chains from one sample sequenced in a study of metastatic and nonmetastatic thyroid tumors. TCRdb reassembled clones from the PCR reads with MiXCR. The sample lists some 40,000 clones; about 19% were seen once. None of the patients had undergone any treatment ahead of thyroid surgery. The sequencing sample was made of tumor tissue. These receptors came from a female donor with papillary thyroid cancer or a benign thyroid nodule (not recorded which). Some clones in this sample may be carry-over from other donors' samples.

This clone came up many times. The chain links TRBV29-1 to TRBJ1-1; tentatively, D is TRBD1 (5 bases). V lost 5 bases and J 0 bases, leaving 25 bases between the germline ends. Germline V gene sequence: CDR1 SQVTM, CDR2 ANQGSEA. The CDR3 spans 18 residues. For the CDR3, the DNA is TGCAGCGTTTTCCCCGGAGACAGCCAAATTTTCGTGAACACTGAAGCTTTCTTT. It codes for CSVFPGDSQIFVNTEAFF.

This clone was detected ten times or more. This chain connects TRBV2 to TRBJ2-1, with 12 bases matching TRBD2. Germline assignment: CDR1 SNHLY and CDR2 FYNNEI. CDR3 length equals 15 residues. The V segment lost 7 bases and the J segment 2 bases; nucleotides outside the gene matches: 3. DNA of the CDR3: TGTGCCAGCACACGGACTAGCGGGACCTACAATGAGCAGTTCTTC. Amino acids: CASTRTSGTYNEQFF.

Ten or more counts support this clone. This chain connects TRBV4-2 to TRBJ1-5; D might be TRBD1 (5 bases). The CDR3 extends over 16 amino acids. From germline, CDR1 is LGHNA and CDR2 YNFKEQ. V was pared by 4 bases and J by 0 bases, with 13 bases between. The CDR3 DNA sequence: TGTGCCAGCAGCCCAGACGGGGGAGGTAGCAATCAGCCCCAGCATTTT. Translating it yields CASSPDGGGSNQPQHF.

At least ten counts were recorded for this clone. The chain couples TRBV27 to TRBJ1-2; D is possibly TRBD1 (5 bases). Trimming cost V 2 bases and J 4 bases, with 11 bases left between them. This CDR3 is built from 14 residues. CDR1 is MNHEY and CDR2 is SMNVEV in the germline V gene (reference sequence). The CDR3 here is CASSLRGRTYGYTF. DNA for the CDR3: TGTGCCAGCAGTTTACGGGGCAGGACCTATGGCTACACCTTC.

With regard to this clone: Being one base from a much bigger clone, this may be a read error. This chain joins TRBV11-3 and TRBJ2-5; tentative D call: TRBD2 (6 bases). This CDR3 is built from 17 residues. Germline V CDR1 and CDR2: SGHNT, YENEEA. The germline V and J ends were trimmed by 5 bases and 8 bases, with 27 bases remaining between them. Here the CDR3 DNA reads TGTGCCAGCAGCCCTCCGGAGGGCCAGCCTTCCAGGGATACCCAGTACTTC. It encodes CASSPPEGQPSRDTQYF.

This clone has a count of ten or more. This sequence joins TRBV12-3 or TRBV12-4 and TRBJ2-3; D unclear. This CDR3 contains 15 residues. The ends were cut back, 0 bases at V and 0 bases at J, with 7 bases in the middle. CDR3 bases: TGTGCCAGCAGTTTAGCGCCGGGTAGCACAGATACGCAGTATTTT. Residues: CASSLAPGSTDTQYF.

This clone was observed many times. Germline and junction disagree at one end, which may indicate a read error. The chain is built from TRBV3-1 and TRBJ2-7, with D perhaps matching TRBD1 or TRBD2 (5 bases each). This CDR3 contains 12 residues. Looked up from germline, CDR1 is LGHDT and CDR2 is YNNKEL (reference sequence). CDR3 sequence reads: CASSQRTPRGKF. The CDR3 coding sequence is TGTGCCAGCAGCCAAAGGACCCCGAGGGGTAAGTTC.